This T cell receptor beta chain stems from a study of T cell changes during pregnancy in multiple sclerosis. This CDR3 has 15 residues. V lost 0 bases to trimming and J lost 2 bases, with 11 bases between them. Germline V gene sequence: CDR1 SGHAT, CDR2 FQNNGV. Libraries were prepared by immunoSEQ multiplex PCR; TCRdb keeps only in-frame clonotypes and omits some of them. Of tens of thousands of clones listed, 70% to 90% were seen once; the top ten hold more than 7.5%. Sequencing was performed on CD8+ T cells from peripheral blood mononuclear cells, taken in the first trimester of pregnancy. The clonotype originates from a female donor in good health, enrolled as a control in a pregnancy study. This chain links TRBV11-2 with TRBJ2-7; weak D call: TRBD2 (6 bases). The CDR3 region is CASSLDQGGTYEQYF. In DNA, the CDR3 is TGTGCCAGCAGCTTAGATCAGGGCGGGACCTACGAGCAGTACTTC.